This is a list of T cell receptor beta chains from one sample in a study of cytomegalovirus exposure and HLA in healthy donors. Here immunoSEQ multiplex PCR was the method, and the copy in TCRdb shows in-frame clones only, minus some. The data show over 200,000 clones, roughly 91% seen once. The specimen was PBMCs. These receptors were collected from a woman aged 18-30 years in good health and CMV-seronegative. The CDR3 runs from the conserved cysteine through the conserved F or W. The D gene is left open where the match is weak. Only part of the rows carry a size: once, few, many, or a class if the clone is expanded.

TRBJ1-1	TRBV10-3	-	TRBD1	CAIGVKVGQGVMNTEAFF	TGTGCCATTGGAGTCAAAGTAGGACAGGGAGTAATGAACACTGAAGCTTTCTTT
TRBJ1-2	TRBV9	-	TRBD1	CAGSNRDRYYGYTF	TGTGCCGGCAGCAACCGGGACAGGTACTATGGCTACACCTTC
TRBJ1-4	TRBV30	-	-	CAWSGDATNEKLFF	TGTGCCTGGAGCGGGGATGCAACTAATGAAAAACTGTTTTTT
TRBJ2-1	TRBV4-1	-	TRBD1	CASSQTDRGVDNEQFF	TGCGCCAGCAGCCAGACGGACAGGGGGGTTGACAATGAGCAGTTCTTC
TRBJ1-2	TRBV2	-	-	CASRDTNYGYTF	TGTGCCAGCAGGGACACTAACTATGGCTACACCTTC
TRBJ2-6	TRBV4-2	-	-	CASSLETGANVLTF	TGTGCCAGCAGTTTAGAGACTGGGGCCAACGTCCTGACTTTC
TRBJ1-2	TRBV6-1	few	-	CASSEARVGGNYGYTF	TGTGCCAGCAGTGAAGCGCGGGTAGGGGGAAACTATGGCTACACCTTC
TRBJ1-5	TRBV30	-	TRBD1	CAWSVGDRVFRDQPQHF	TGTGCCTGGAGTGTGGGGGACAGGGTTTTTAGAGATCAGCCCCAGCATTTT
TRBJ2-3	TRBV4-2	-	-	CASSQNRGFGTDTQYF	TGTGCCAGCAGCCAAAATAGGGGGTTTGGCACAGATACGCAGTATTTT
TRBJ2-3	TRBV9	-	TRBD1	CASSVEQGTTDTQYF	TGTGCCAGCAGCGTAGAACAGGGGACGACAGATACGCAGTATTTT
TRBJ2-5	TRBV9	-	-	CASSGAAGLGETQYF	TGTGCCAGCAGCGGGGCCGCGGGTTTAGGAGAGACCCAGTACTTC
TRBJ2-3	TRBV10-1	-	-	CASSPAGGITDTQYF	TGCGCCAGCAGTCCGGCAGGAGGAATCACAGATACGCAGTATTTT
TRBJ2-7	TRBV9	once	TRBD2	CASSAGGSGGRYEQYF	TGTGCCAGCAGCGCGGGGGGTAGCGGGGGGAGATACGAGCAGTACTTC
TRBJ1-5	TRBV2	-	-	CASSEGGSGNQPQHF	TGTGCCAGCAGTGAAGGGGGCTCCGGAAATCAGCCCCAGCATTTT
TRBJ2-7	TRBV2	-	-	CASSGTESSYEQYF	TGTGCCAGCAGTGGGACAGAGAGCTCCTACGAGCAGTACTTC
TRBJ2-7	TRBV2	once	TRBD2	CASSQPPLAGVAYEQYF	TGTGCCAGCAGCCAACCACCTCTAGCGGGGGTTGCCTACGAGCAGTACTTC
TRBJ1-1	TRBV5-6	-	-	CASSLYSRGGTEAFF	TGTGCCAGCAGCTTGTATTCGAGGGGGGGGACTGAAGCTTTCTTT
TRBJ1-4	TRBV4-3	-	-	CASSQDLVRNWATNEKLFF	TGCGCCAGCAGCCAAGATTTGGTCAGGAATTGGGCAACTAATGAAAAACTGTTTTTT
TRBJ1-2	TRBV28	few	TRBD1	CASSITMGQGALGNYGYTF	TGTGCCAGCAGTATAACCATGGGACAGGGGGCGCTTGGTAACTATGGCTACACCTTC
TRBJ2-1	TRBV7-2	few	-	CASSLRVSEQFF	TGTGCCAGCAGCCTCCGGGTGAGTGAGCAGTTCTTC
TRBJ1-2	TRBV19	-	TRBD1	CASKGTGVDYGYTF	TGTGCCAGTAAAGGGACAGGGGTGGACTATGGCTACACCTTC
TRBJ2-7	TRBV9	once	TRBD1	CASSVSGGEQYF	TGTGCCAGCAGCGTATCAGGGGGCGAGCAGTACTTC
TRBJ1-2	TRBV6-1	-	-	CASSEARGNGYTF	TGTGCCAGCAGTGAAGCGCGGGGTAATGGCTACACCTTC
TRBJ2-7	TRBV11-2	-	-	CASSLGGVGLYEQYF	TGTGCCAGCAGCTTAGGAGGCGTCGGACTCTACGAGCAGTACTTC
TRBJ1-1	TRBV15	few	-	CATRTTLNTEAFF	TGTGCCACAAGGACAACCCTGAACACTGAAGCTTTCTTT
TRBJ1-2	TRBV11-1	-	-	CASSSDLSGDGYTF	TGTGCCAGCAGCTCCGACCTTTCCGGGGATGGCTACACCTTC
TRBJ2-3	TRBV4-3	-	TRBD1	CASSQFGTGGSRTDTQYF	TGCGCCAGCAGCCAATTCGGGACAGGGGGCTCTCGCACAGATACGCAGTATTTT
TRBJ1-2	TRBV5-1	-	-	CASSSPDAGYHGYTF	TGCGCCAGCAGCTCACCCGACGCAGGGTATCATGGCTACACCTTC
TRBJ2-1	TRBV9	-	TRBD2	CASSVEGQRGGDEQFF	TGTGCCAGCAGCGTGGAGGGACAACGGGGGGGGGATGAGCAGTTCTTC
TRBJ1-2	TRBV6-1	-	-	CASSEFLGGQTSNAF	TGTGCCAGCAGTGAATTTTTGGGCGGGCAAACCTCTAACGCCTTC
TRBJ2-1	TRBV5-1	few	TRBD2	CASSLRTSTNEQFF	TGCGCCAGCAGCCTGAGGACTAGCACAAATGAGCAGTTCTTC
TRBJ1-4	TRBV29-1	-	TRBD1	CSVEIFRDRELF	TGCAGCGTTGAGATTTTCCGGGACAGGGAACTTTTT
TRBJ2-7	TRBV7-9	-	TRBD2	CASSLGPAGAGEQYF	TGTGCCAGCAGCTTAGGACCAGCGGGAGCAGGGGAGCAGTACTTC
TRBJ1-1	TRBV5-6	-	-	CASSFGLNTEAFF	TGTGCCAGCAGCTTCGGTTTGAACACTGAAGCTTTCTTT
TRBJ1-1	TRBV2	-	-	CASSVGGGNTEAFF	TGTGCCAGCAGTGTTGGGGGAGGTAACACTGAAGCTTTCTTT
TRBJ2-7	TRBV13	-	TRBD2	CASSLEGSGGFYEQYF	TGTGCCAGCAGCTTAGAAGGTAGCGGGGGGTTCTACGAGCAGTACTTC
TRBJ1-3	TRBV5-4	-	-	CASRVGLSGNTIYF	TGTGCCAGCAGAGTGGGCCTGTCTGGAAACACCATATATTTT
TRBJ1-2	TRBV6-1	once	-	CASRIQSYGYTF	TGTGCCAGCAGGATACAGAGCTATGGCTACACCTTC
TRBJ2-7	TRBV7-3	-	TRBD1	CASSSQTGSGYEQYF	TGTGCCAGCAGCTCCCAGACAGGGTCTGGGTACGAGCAGTACTTC
TRBJ2-7	TRBV7-9	-	-	CASSLGGVYEQYF	TGTGCCAGCAGCTTAGGGGGAGTTTACGAGCAGTACTTC
TRBJ1-2	TRBV5-6	-	TRBD1	CASSWGTGWLYGYTF	TGTGCCAGCAGCTGGGGGACAGGGTGGCTTTATGGCTACACCTTC
TRBJ2-5	TRBV5-1	-	TRBD1	CASSLGTGGAETQYF	TGCGCCAGCAGCTTGGGGACAGGGGGCGCCGAGACCCAGTACTTC
TRBJ2-5	TRBV6-1	-	-	CASSESLWSVVTQYF	TGTGCCAGCAGTGAAAGCTTGTGGTCGGTTGTGACCCAGTACTTC
TRBJ2-1	TRBV7-9	-	TRBD2	CASSSGLAGVSEQFF	TGTGCCAGCAGCTCAGGACTAGCGGGGGTATCTGAGCAGTTCTTC
TRBJ2-7	TRBV6-6	-	-	CASSPWRVAGLYEQYF	TGTGCCAGCAGCCCCTGGCGGGTGGCGGGACTCTACGAGCAGTACTTC
TRBJ1-1	TRBV29-1	-	TRBD1	CSERGAGGTEAFF	TGCAGCGAAAGGGGAGCAGGGGGCACTGAAGCTTTCTTT
TRBJ2-7	TRBV2	-	TRBD2	CASRDMTSGFRYEQYF	TGTGCCAGCAGGGACATGACTAGCGGGTTTCGGTACGAGCAGTACTTC
TRBJ2-1	TRBV29-1	-	TRBD1	CSVAQGALAYEQFF	TGCAGCGTTGCCCAGGGGGCACTAGCCTATGAGCAGTTCTTC
TRBJ1-5	TRBV11-2	once	-	CASSFGAGNQPQHF	TGTGCCAGCAGCTTCGGTGCAGGTAATCAGCCCCAGCATTTT
TRBJ1-2	TRBV10-1	-	TRBD1	CASSEEGQGRPVYGYTF	TGCGCCAGCAGTGAGGAGGGACAGGGTCGCCCCGTCTATGGCTACACCTTC
TRBJ1-2	TRBV27	-	TRBD1	CASSLSWTGGTQEGGYTF	TGTGCCAGCAGTTTAAGTTGGACAGGGGGCACGCAAGAGGGTGGCTACACCTTC
TRBJ1-2	TRBV4-1	-	TRBD1	CASRPGQTNYGYTF	TGCGCCAGCAGGCCGGGACAGACTAACTATGGCTACACCTTC
TRBJ1-3	TRBV5-4	-	-	CASSQAGNGNTIYF	TGTGCCAGCAGTCAGGCAGGGAATGGAAACACCATATATTTT
TRBJ2-7	TRBV7-2	-	TRBD1	CASSLSGQSSYEQYF	TGTGCCAGCAGCTTATCGGGACAGAGCTCCTACGAGCAGTACTTC
TRBJ1-5	TRBV2	-	-	CASSEGGGKGQPQHF	TGTGCCAGCAGTGAGGGTGGGGGGAAAGGTCAGCCCCAGCATTTT
TRBJ1-5	TRBV15	-	-	CATSRGRGQPQHF	TGTGCCACCAGCAGAGGGAGGGGTCAGCCCCAGCATTTT
TRBJ1-6	TRBV4-3	-	-	CASAIWGVSNSPLHF	TGCGCCAGCGCCATCTGGGGGGTCTCTAATTCACCCCTCCACTTT